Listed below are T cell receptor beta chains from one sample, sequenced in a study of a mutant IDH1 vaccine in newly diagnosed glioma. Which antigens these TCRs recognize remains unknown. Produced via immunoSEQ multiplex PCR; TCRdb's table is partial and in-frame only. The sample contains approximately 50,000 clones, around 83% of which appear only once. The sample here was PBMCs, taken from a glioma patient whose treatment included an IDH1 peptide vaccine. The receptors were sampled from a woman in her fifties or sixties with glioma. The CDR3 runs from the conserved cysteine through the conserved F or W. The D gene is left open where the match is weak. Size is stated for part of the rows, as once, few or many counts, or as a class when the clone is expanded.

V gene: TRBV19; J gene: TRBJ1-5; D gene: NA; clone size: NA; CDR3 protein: CASSSTGGQPQHF; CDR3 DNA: TGTGCCAGTAGTTCCACAGGAGGCCAGCCCCAGCATTTT
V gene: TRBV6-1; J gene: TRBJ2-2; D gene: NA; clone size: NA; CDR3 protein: CASTHGGRTGELFF; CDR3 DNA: TGTGCCAGCACCCACGGGGGGCGTACCGGGGAGCTGTTTTTT
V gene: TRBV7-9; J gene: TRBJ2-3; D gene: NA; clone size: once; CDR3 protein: CASSLVISTDTQYF; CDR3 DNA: TGTGCCAGCAGCTTAGTAATCAGCACAGATACGCAGTATTTT
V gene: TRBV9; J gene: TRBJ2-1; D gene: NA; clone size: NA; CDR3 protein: CASSVETNEQFF; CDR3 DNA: TGTGCCAGCAGCGTAGAAACGAATGAGCAGTTCTTC
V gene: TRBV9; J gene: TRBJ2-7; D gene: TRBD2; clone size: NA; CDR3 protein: CASSARSGTPSNLYEQYF; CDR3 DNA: TGTGCCAGCAGCGCCCGGAGCGGGACGCCATCTAATTTATACGAGCAGTACTTC
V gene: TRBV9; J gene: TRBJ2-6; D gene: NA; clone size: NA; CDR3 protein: CASSVGVSGANVLTF; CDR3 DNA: TGTGCCAGCAGCGTAGGAGTTTCTGGGGCCAACGTCCTGACTTTC
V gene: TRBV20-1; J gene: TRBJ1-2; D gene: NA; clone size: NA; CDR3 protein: CTPEGYTF; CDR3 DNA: TGCACCCCTGAGGGCTACACCTTC
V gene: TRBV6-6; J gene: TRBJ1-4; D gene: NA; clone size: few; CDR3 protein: CASSLDGINEKLFF; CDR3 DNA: TGTGCCAGCAGTTTAGATGGGATTAATGAAAAACTGTTTTTT
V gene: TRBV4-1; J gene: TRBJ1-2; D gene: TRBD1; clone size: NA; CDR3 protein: CASSPGQENRFYGYTF; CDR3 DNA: TGCGCCAGCAGCCCGGGACAGGAGAATAGATTCTATGGCTACACCTTC
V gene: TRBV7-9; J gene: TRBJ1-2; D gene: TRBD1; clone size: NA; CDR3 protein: CASSLKEGQAKGGYTF; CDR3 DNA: TGTGCCAGCAGCTTAAAGGAGGGACAGGCAAAAGGGGGCTACACCTTC
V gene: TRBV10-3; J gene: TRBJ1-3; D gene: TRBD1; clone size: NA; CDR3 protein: CAISRQGAGNTIYF; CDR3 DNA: TGTGCCATCAGCAGACAGGGGGCTGGAAACACCATATATTTT
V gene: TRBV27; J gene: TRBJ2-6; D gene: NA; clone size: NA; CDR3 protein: CASSLSALRSGANVLTF; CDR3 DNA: TGTGCCAGCAGTTTATCGGCCCTGCGCTCTGGGGCCAACGTCCTGACTTTC
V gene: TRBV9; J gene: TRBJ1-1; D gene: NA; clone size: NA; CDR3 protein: CASSVEYETEAFF; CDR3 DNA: TGTGCCAGCAGCGTAGAGTACGAGACTGAAGCTTTCTTT
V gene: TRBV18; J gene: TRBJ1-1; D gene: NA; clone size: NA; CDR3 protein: CASSPGQTTEAFF; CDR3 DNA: TGTGCCAGCTCACCAGGACAGACGACTGAAGCTTTCTTT
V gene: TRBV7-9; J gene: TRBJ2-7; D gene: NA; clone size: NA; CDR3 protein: CASTSSYEQYF; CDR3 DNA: TGTGCCAGCACCTCATCCTACGAGCAGTACTTC
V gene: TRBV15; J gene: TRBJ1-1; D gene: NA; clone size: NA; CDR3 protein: CATSRDGNMGSEAFF; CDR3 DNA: TGTGCCACCAGCAGAGATGGTAATATGGGAAGCGAAGCTTTCTTT
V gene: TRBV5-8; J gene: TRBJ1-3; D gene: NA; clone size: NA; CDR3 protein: CASSLGSNSGNTIYF; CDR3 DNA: TGTGCCAGCAGCTTGGGGTCTAACTCTGGAAACACCATATATTTT
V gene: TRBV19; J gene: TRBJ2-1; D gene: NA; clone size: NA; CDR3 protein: CASSIAGPSSYNEQFF; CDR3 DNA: TGTGCCAGTAGTATAGCCGGTCCCAGCTCCTACAATGAGCAGTTCTTC
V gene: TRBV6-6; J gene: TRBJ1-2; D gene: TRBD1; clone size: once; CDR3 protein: CASTSTGTGLGYTF; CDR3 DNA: TGTGCCAGCACCTCAACCGGGACAGGGCTTGGCTACACCTTC
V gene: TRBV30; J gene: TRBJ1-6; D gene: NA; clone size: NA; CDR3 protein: CAWSVQGHENSPLHF; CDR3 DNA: TGTGCCTGGAGTGTACAGGGCCATGAGAATTCACCCCTCCACTTT
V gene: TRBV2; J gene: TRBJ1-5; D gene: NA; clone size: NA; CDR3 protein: CASSEQGGNQPQHF; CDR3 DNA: TGTGCCAGCAGTGAACAGGGTGGAAATCAGCCCCAGCATTTT
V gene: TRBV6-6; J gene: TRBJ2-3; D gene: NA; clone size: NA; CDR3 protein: CASSLGHGVADTQYF; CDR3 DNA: TGTGCCAGCAGTCTGGGACATGGAGTGGCAGATACGCAGTATTTT
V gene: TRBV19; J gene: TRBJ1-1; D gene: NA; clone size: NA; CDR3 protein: CASILRKEMNTEAFF; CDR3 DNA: TGTGCCAGTATCCTCCGGAAAGAGATGAACACTGAAGCTTTCTTT
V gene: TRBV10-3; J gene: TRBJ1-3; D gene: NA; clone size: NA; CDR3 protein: CAISEVGRRKSSGNTIYF; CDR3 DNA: TGTGCCATCAGTGAAGTAGGGAGGCGGAAGAGCTCTGGAAACACCATATATTTT
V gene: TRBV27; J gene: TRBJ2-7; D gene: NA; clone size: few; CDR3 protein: CASSLMRGLLGEQYF; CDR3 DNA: TGTGCCAGCAGTTTAATGCGGGGGCTCCTGGGCGAGCAGTACTTC
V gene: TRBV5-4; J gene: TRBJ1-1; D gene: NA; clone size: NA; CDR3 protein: CASSTGMRETEAFF; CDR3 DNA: TGTGCCAGCAGCACAGGGATGAGGGAAACTGAAGCTTTCTTT
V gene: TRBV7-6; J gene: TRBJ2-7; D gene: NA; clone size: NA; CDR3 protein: CASSTAVGGSYEQYF; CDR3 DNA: TGTGCCAGCAGCACCGCCGTTGGGGGTTCCTACGAGCAGTACTTC
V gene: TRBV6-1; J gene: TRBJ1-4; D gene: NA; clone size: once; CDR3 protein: CASPGPEKLFF; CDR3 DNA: TGCGCCAGTCCTGGGCCGGAAAAACTGTTTTTT
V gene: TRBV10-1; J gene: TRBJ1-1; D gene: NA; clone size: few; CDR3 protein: CASSENTEAFF; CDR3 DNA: TGCGCCAGCAGTGAGAACACTGAAGCTTTCTTT
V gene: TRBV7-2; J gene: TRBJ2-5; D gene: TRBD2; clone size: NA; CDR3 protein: CASRAGEETQYF; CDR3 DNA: TGTGCCAGCCGAGCGGGGGAAGAGACCCAGTACTTC
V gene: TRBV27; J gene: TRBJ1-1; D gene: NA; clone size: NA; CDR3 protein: CASSLNALRGNTEAFF; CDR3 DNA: TGTGCCAGCAGTCTTAATGCCCTTAGGGGGAACACTGAAGCTTTCTTT
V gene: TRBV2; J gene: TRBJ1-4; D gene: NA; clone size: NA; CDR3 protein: CASVQDTEKLFF; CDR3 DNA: TGTGCCAGCGTCCAGGACACGGAAAAACTGTTTTTT
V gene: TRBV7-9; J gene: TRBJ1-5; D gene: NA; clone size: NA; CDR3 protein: CASRRDSDQPQHF; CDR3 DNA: TGTGCCAGCAGACGGGACTCAGATCAGCCCCAGCATTTT
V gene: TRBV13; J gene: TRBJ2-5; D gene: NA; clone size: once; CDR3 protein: CASTPRVQETQYF; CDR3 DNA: TGTGCCAGCACCCCACGGGTCCAGGAGACCCAGTACTTC
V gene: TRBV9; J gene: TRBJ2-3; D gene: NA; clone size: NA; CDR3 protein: CASSVATTDTQYF; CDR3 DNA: TGTGCCAGCAGCGTAGCGACCACAGATACGCAGTATTTT
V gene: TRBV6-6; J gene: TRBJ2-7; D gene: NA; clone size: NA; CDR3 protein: CASSPQGTGYEQYF; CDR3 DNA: TGTGCCAGCAGTCCCCAGGGGACCGGCTACGAGCAGTACTTC
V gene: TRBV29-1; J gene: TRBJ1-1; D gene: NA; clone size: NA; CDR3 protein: CSTRTGPSSEAFF; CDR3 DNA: TGCAGCACTCGGACGGGACCGAGCTCTGAAGCTTTCTTT
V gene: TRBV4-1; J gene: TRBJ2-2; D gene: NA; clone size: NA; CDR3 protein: CASSPYTGELFF; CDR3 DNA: TGCGCCAGCAGCCCTTACACCGGGGAGCTGTTTTTT
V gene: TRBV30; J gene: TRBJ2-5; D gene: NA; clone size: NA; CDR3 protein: CAWSVGLSTWEQYF; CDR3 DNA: TGTGCCTGGAGTGTGGGGTTAAGTACGTGGGAGCAGTACTTC
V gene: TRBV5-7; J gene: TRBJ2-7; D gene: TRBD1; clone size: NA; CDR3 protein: CASSRTGAAVYEQYF; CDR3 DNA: TGTGCCAGCAGCCGGACAGGGGCAGCAGTATACGAGCAGTACTTC
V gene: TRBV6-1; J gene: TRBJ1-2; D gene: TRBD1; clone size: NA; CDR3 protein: CASTFRTTGGGYTF; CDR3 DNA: TGTGCCAGCACATTTCGTACAACAGGGGGAGGCTACACCTTC
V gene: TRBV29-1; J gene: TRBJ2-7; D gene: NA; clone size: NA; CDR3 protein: CSVALSREQYF; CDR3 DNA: TGCAGCGTTGCTTTATCGAGGGAGCAGTACTTC
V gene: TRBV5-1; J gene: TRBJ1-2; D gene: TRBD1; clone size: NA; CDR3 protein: CASSLATGGRDGYTF; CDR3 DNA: TGCGCCAGCAGCTTGGCGACAGGGGGCAGGGATGGCTACACCTTC